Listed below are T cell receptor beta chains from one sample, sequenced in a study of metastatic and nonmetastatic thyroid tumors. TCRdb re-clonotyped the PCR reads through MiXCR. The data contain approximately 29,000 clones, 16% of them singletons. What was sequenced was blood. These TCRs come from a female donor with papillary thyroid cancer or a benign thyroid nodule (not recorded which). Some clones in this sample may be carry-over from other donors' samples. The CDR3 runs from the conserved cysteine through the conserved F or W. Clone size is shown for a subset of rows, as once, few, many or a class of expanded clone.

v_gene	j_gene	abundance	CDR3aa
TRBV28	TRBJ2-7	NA	CASRAPTFSGRDWYEQYF
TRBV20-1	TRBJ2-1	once	CSAWWGTSDRHGYEQFF
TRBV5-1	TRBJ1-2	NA	CASSFPGQGGGYGYTF
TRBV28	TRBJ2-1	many	CASSQTRLVVVGEQFF
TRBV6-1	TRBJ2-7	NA	CASRPRWQLDEHYF
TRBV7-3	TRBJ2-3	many	CASSLTGGTTDTQYF
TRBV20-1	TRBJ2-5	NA	CSARVHRDRLRIWETQYF
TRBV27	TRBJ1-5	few	CASSRRSRGPQHF
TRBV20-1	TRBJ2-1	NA	CSGRPIPAGGGNEQFF
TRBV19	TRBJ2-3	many	CASRLAGSTDTQYF
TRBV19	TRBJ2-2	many	CASSIGYGELFF
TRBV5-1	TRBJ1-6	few	CASSLGGVENSPLHF
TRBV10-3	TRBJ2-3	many	CATGLADTDTQYF
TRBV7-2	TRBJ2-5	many	CASSLAETQYF
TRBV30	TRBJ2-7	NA	CAWSESDYEQYF
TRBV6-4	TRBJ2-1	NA	CASSDSGLAGVKQFF
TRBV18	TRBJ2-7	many	CASSPPDSFYSDKQYF